The source of this TCR beta chain is a study of human T cells and chemical hapten exposure (dated by TCRdb to the early 2020s). With respect to the entire study: For sensitization, 2% DPC in acetone was applied to a roughly 2 cm by roughly 2 cm area of upper inner arm skin. Patients additionally received weekly therapeutic DPC doses to the scalp throughout the roughly 26-week study period. Patch testing on the upper back used Finn chambers containing 0.01% DPC, with scoring done after 6 days according to International Contact Dermatitis Research Group standards. Most of the patients in the cohort were female, and the cohort covered alopecia areata with under or over 50% scalp involvement, alopecia totalis and alopecia universalis. Libraries were combined into a pool for sequencing, and differences in TCR yield between samples came mainly from small differences in library volumes within the pool. The study tracked peripheral blood TCR repertoire changes in vivo during primary and secondary sensitization to the hapten diphenylcyclopropenone (DPC) in alopecia patients. Blood samples were taken from patients before sensitization (week 0) and at 2, 6 and about 24 weeks after DPC sensitization. Nearly 30 alopecia patients provided blood for TCR sequencing at one to four time points (pre-sensitization, 2, 6 and 24 weeks).

The time point tag for this specimen amounts to: patch test 1, 2 weeks after DPC sensitization. In light of the paper, this sample's treatment or condition label describes: therapeutic diphenylcyclopropenone sensitization with weekly scalp DPC. At each patch-test visit, blood was drawn before the patch test was applied. To be eligible, patients had to be aged 18 to 70, diagnosed with alopecia and judged suitable for DPC therapy, while pregnant patients were excluded. Total RNA was extracted from unfractionated whole blood collected in Tempus Blood RNA tubes. The library relied on RACE. TCRdb records NextSeq 500 as the sequencer. During library preparation, unique molecular identifiers were attached to individual cDNA molecules so that TCRs could be counted in a quantitative, reproducible way. For every blood RNA sample, sequencing covered both the TCR alpha and TCR beta chains. The authors' pipeline ran thus. A median of about 87,000 TCRs per sample was observed, with a range of about 20,000 to 750,000. V, J and CDR3 annotation of the TCR reads was performed with the Decombinator software suite. To make PS versus PT1 abundance plots, every sample was subsampled to the same number of TCRs (28,000). TCRs were defined as expanded if absent before sensitization and observed at least eight times at the 2-week time point. Clones were called with MiXCR by TCRdb after fastp trimmed the public reads at Q25, and only in-frame beta chains were retained. Every distinct CDR3 protein forms one entry, paired with its most common genes and DNA. It is TCRdb's table, rather than the study itself, that gives the V and J calls and clone size. Here the sample has around 380,000 distinct CDR3 sequences; roughly 4.8% occur a single time. Over 2% of the sample is held by the ten biggest clonotypes.

The germline V gene specifies LGHNA as CDR1 and YNFKEQ as CDR2. V and J are trimmed by 5 bases and 8 bases, and the gene matches miss 4 bases of the junction. The CDR3 sequence holds 14 residues, the cysteine and phenylalanine included. Here the CDR3 DNA is all that survives: 42 bases in frame from base 1. The full study reports these points: Compared with pre-sensitization or healthy control sets, expanded TCRs formed significantly more large CDR3 similarity clusters, which is consistent with antigen-driven responses. The number of TCRs above 1 in 1000 frequency did not change with DPC sensitization; there was no evidence of global repertoire structure alterations. Repeated subsampling changed both the strength of the expansion versus patch-test correlation and the threshold at which that correlation became significant. Patch test score was positively correlated with the number of PT1 expanded TCRs, with significance at thresholds 8, 16 and 32 but not at 4. Because every patient had alopecia, a presumed autoimmune disease, the patients' immune response might differ from that of healthy individuals.

This clonotype was observed at least ten times. What antigen it recognizes has not been identified. No base qualities exist here, and no much larger clone lies one base off it. Sequences were derived from whole blood, sampled in connection with sensitization to the hapten diphenylcyclopropenone (DPC). Rearrangement joined TRBV4-2 to TRBJ2-1; 12 middle bases align to TRBD2. This sequence originates from a woman aged 50 to 60 with alopecia areata. Some clones in this sample may be carry-over from other donors' samples. The DNA sequence reads TGTGCCAGCAGCGCGGGACTAGCGGGCGATGAGCAGTTCTTC. Translation gives CASSAGLAGDEQFF.